This T cell receptor beta chain is from a study of CD8 T cells in Susac syndrome. Treatment-naive patients with stable or active relapsing-remitting disease served as multiple sclerosis controls. An amount of RNA that ranged from roughly 0.5 to 1 ug was reverse transcribed with random hexamers. One entry per CDR3 protein results from TCRdb running MiXCR on the immunoSEQ multiplex PCR reads. The sample has some 120,000 distinct CDR3 sequences, roughly 94% seen once; the top ten hold approximately 0.12%. Study outcomes and limitations: The study's TCR sequencing and HLA analysis drew on a certain number of individuals. That number was acknowledged as relatively small.

J gave up 2 bases and V 2 bases, and 7 bases lay outside the gene matches. This CDR3 has 15 residues. Germline V gene lookup returns CDR1 DFQATT and CDR2 SNEGSKA (reference sequence). To note about this clonotype: The antigen remains unidentified.

The rearrangement uses TRBV20-1 and TRBJ2-7, with TRBD2 matching 9 bases. This receptor was identified in a human donor with multiple sclerosis. The sequenced sample consisted of CD4+ T cells from PBMCs. This CDR3 reads CSARFSGGNPYEQYF. DNA for the CDR3: TGCAGTGCTAGATTTAGCGGGGGAAACCCCTACGAGCAGTACTTC.